The next 21 T cell receptor beta chains were all read from a single sample in a study of T-cell reconstitution after alpha-beta-depleted transplantation in children. Construction of the TCRbeta library involved unique molecular identifiers. TCRdb analysed the PCR reads with MiXCR anew, one entry per CDR3 protein. The table includes about 580,000 distinct CDR3 sequences, roughly 23% detected once. The sequences come from PBMCs, mostly from graft donor cells, collected 360 days after TCRalphabeta/CD19-depleted stem cell transplant. Receptor source: a boy in the first two years of life who had a stem cell transplant for acute myeloid leukemia, so the T cells may come from the graft donor.

The chain carries TRBV7-2 and TRBJ2-1; no firm D call. V was pared by 3 bases and J by 5 bases, with 14 bases between. The CDR3 totals 15 residues. Per germline, CDR1 SGHTA and CDR2 FQGNSA. CDR3 sequence reads: CASSFIPSSDNEQFF. The DNA of the CDR3 is TGTGCCAGCAGCTTTATCCCATCGTCGGACAATGAGCAGTTCTTC.

There are many counts of this clonotype. This rearrangement joins TRBV12-3 or TRBV12-4 to TRBJ2-3; D is unclear. With 2 bases removed from V and 7 bases from J, the gap between germline ends came to 7 bases. The CDR3 contains 12 residues. CDR3 region: CASSLSRHTQYF. CDR3 in DNA: TGTGCCAGCAGTTTAAGCCGGCATACGCAGTATTTT.

The chain uses TRBV5-8 and TRBJ1-5, with D possibly matching TRBD1 (5 bases). V dropped 6 bases and J dropped 4 bases, with 14 bases sitting between them. This CDR3 is built from 14 residues. Per the germline V gene, CDR1 is SGHTS and CDR2 is YDEGEE. The CDR3: CASTSRTQNQPQHF. The CDR3 DNA is TGTGCCAGCACCTCTCGGACACAAAATCAGCCCCAGCATTTT.

The chain employs TRBV7-9 and TRBJ2-7; D uncertain. V dropped 4 bases and J dropped 6 bases, with 16 bases sitting between them. Germline CDR1 SEHNR, CDR2 FQNEAQ (reference sequence). The CDR3 is 14 amino acids. The CDR3 nucleotides are TGTGCCAGCAGCTCGCTGTCTCCGGTTGGCGAGCAGTACTTC. Protein: CASSSLSPVGEQYF.

The chain employs TRBV21-1 and TRBJ2-1; TRBD2, the table's D call, lacks a check against the DNA. TRBV21-1 counts as a pseudogene. The CDR3 contains 19 residues. CDR3: CASRVVPGLAGGRVNEQFF. CDR3 in DNA: TGTGCCAGCAGGGTAGTACCGGGACTAGCGGGGGGGCGGGTCAATGAGCAGTTCTTC.

The V call is TRBV3-1, the J call TRBJ2-1; unclear D gene. Germline V lookup: CDR1 LGHDT, CDR2 YNNKEL (reference sequence). This CDR3 has 12 residues. V lost 1 base and J 10 bases, leaving 8 bases between the germline ends. This CDR3 reads CASSQVPGEQFF. The CDR3 bases are TGTGCCAGCAGCCAAGTCCCCGGCGAGCAGTTCTTC.

This clonotype was detected a few times. The chain combines TRBV14 with TRBJ1-1, with 8 bases aligning to TRBD1. The V and J ends lost 3 bases and 5 bases, in that order; junction bases with no gene match: 8. The germline CDR1 and CDR2 sequences are SGHDN and FVKESK. This CDR3 has 15 residues. CDR3 nucleotide sequence: TGTGCCAGCAGCCACAGGGGGCGAGGGGATACTGAAGCTTTCTTT. As protein: CASSHRGRGDTEAFF. Full variable domain (remainder filled in from reference TRBV14 and TRBJ1-1): EAGVTQFPSHSVIEKGQTVTLRCDPISGHDNLYWYRRVMGKEIKFLLHFVKESKQDESGMPNNRFLAERTGGTYSTLKVQPAELEDSGVYFCASSHRGRGDTEAFFGQGTRLTVV.

The rearrangement links TRBV10-3 to TRBJ2-3, with D maybe TRBD2 (6 bases). V lost 5 bases, J lost 2 bases, and 20 bases lay in between. CDR3 length: 17 amino acids. Germline V gene data show CDR1 as ENHRY and CDR2 as SYGVKD. CDR3 bases: TGTGCCATCAGTTCAGGGAAGGGAGGCCCGGACACAGATACGCAGTATTTT. Its protein product is CAISSGKGGPDTDTQYF.

The chain links TRBV6-5 to TRBJ2-1, with TRBD1 identical over 7 bases. V was pared by 3 bases and J by 4 bases, with 6 bases of the junction left unmatched. CDR1 and CDR2 (germline): MNHEY, SVGAGI. The CDR3 is 15 amino acids. CDR3 loop: CASSYGTALYNEQFF. The CDR3 region has the DNA TGTGCCAGCAGTTATGGGACAGCCCTTTACAATGAGCAGTTCTTC.

The table lists this clonotype with many counts. The rearrangement uses TRBV12-3 or TRBV12-4 and TRBJ1-1, with a weak D call TRBD1 (5 bases). This CDR3 comprises 12 residues. V was pared by 3 bases and J by 5 bases, with 7 bases between. CDR3 region: CASSFGQTEAFF. CDR3 nucleotides: TGTGCCAGCAGTTTCGGACAAACTGAAGCTTTCTTT.

This clonotype has a count of ten or more. The V call is TRBV28, the J call TRBJ1-2; no definite D call. V lost 6 bases to trimming and J lost 5 bases, with 4 bases between them. The CDR3 spans 10 residues. Looked up from germline, CDR1 is MDHEN and CDR2 is SYDVKM. The chain's CDR3 is CASSAYGYTF. The CDR3 DNA reads as TGTGCCAGCAGCGCGTATGGCTACACCTTC.

The chain combines TRBV7-2 with TRBJ2-5; D perhaps matches TRBD2 (6 bases). Germline CDR1 and CDR2: SGHTA and FQGNSA. Trimming shortened V by 5 bases and J by 2 bases, and 15 bases separated the two germline ends. The CDR3 consists of 15 residues. CDR3 nucleotides: TGTGCCAGCAGCATCGTCAGTGGGGGGCAAGAGACCCAGTACTTC. As protein: CASSIVSGGQETQYF.

This clonotype was seen at least ten times. This sequence joins TRBV5-1 and TRBJ2-1; TRBD2 aligns across 12 bases. With 4 bases clipped from V and 8 bases from J, the junction kept 10 bases outside the gene matches. The CDR3 sequence is 16 residues long. Germline lookup yields CDR1 SGHRS and CDR2 YFSETQ. The CDR3 loop is CASSPGTSGGRHEQFF. The CDR3 DNA reads TGCGCCAGCAGCCCCGGCACTAGCGGGGGGCGACATGAGCAGTTCTTC.

In its sample, this clonotype was seen a few times. CDR3 loop: CASSYEPDYEQYF. The DNA for the CDR3 is TGTGCCAGCAGTTACGAGCCGGACTACGAGCAGTACTTC. The J gene is TRBJ2-7, the V gene TRBV6-2 or TRBV6-3; D call uncertain. Germline V gene lookup returns CDR1 MNHEY and CDR2 SVGEGT. CDR3 length: 13 residues. Trimming left V 2 bases short and J 3 bases short, with 8 bases between.

The chain employs TRBV20-1 and TRBJ2-7; a possible D gene is TRBD2 (6 bases). V was pared by 5 bases and J by 0 bases, with 11 bases between. This CDR3 is built from 13 residues. CDR1 and CDR2 (germline): DFQATT, SNEGSKA (reference sequence). This CDR3 is CSALSGSSYEQYF. CDR3 in DNA: TGCAGTGCTCTCTCCGGGAGCTCCTACGAGCAGTACTTC.

The chain recombines TRBV9 with TRBJ2-6; no clear D. The CDR3 has 17 amino acids. V was trimmed by 1 base and J by 0 bases, leaving 11 bases between them. The germline CDR1 and CDR2 sequences are SGDLS and YYNGEE. CDR3 DNA sequence: TGTGCCAGCAGCGTATTTAGTGGGGACTCTGGGGCCAACGTCCTGACTTTC. Its protein is CASSVFSGDSGANVLTF.

In this sample, this clonotype turned up many times. The V gene is TRBV20-1, the J gene TRBJ1-2, with 7 bases lining up with TRBD1. This CDR3 contains 10 residues. Germline V gene data show CDR1 as DFQATT and CDR2 as SNEGSKA (reference sequence). CDR3 bases: TGCAGAGGGGGCATTAATGGCTACACCTTC. Translated: CRGGINGYTF.

This clonotype has only a few counts. The chain combines TRBV6-5 with TRBJ1-1; weak D call: TRBD1 (6 bases). The germline V gene encodes CDR1 MNHEY and CDR2 SVGAGI. V was trimmed by 2 bases and J by 2 bases, leaving 12 bases between them. The CDR3 covers 15 residues. The DNA of the CDR3 is TGTGCCAGCAGTTACGGGGGGCTTGGAAACACTGAAGCTTTCTTT. Translated: CASSYGGLGNTEAFF.

This clonotype appeared many times. The V call is TRBV12-3 or TRBV12-4, the J call TRBJ2-1; 9 positions match TRBD2. V lost 6 bases, J lost 7 bases, and 13 bases stayed unmatched. The CDR3 extends over 16 amino acids. The CDR3 here is CASSPRGERGVNEQFF. The CDR3 bases are TGTGCCAGCAGCCCCAGGGGGGAGCGGGGGGTTAATGAGCAGTTCTTC.

This clonotype was counted at least ten times. V gene TRBV21-1 combines with J gene TRBJ2-7. TRBV21-1 is an annotated pseudogene. The CDR3 loop spans 13 amino acids. For the CDR3, the DNA is TGTGCCAGCAGCGTGCGACACTCCTACGAGCAGTACTTC. This gives the protein CASSVRHSYEQYF.

This sequence joins TRBV18 and TRBJ2-7; 7 nucleotides match TRBD1. J gave up 3 bases and V 4 bases, and 6 bases lay outside the gene matches. CDR3 size: 14 residues. Germline CDR1 is KGHSH and CDR2 is LQKENI. The CDR3 coding sequence is TGTGCCAGCTCACTAGGGACAGATATCTACGAGCAGTACGTC. Amino acids: CASSLGTDIYEQYV.